These 32 T cell receptor beta chains share one sample of origin, sequenced in a study of blood T cell repertoires in COVID-19. Here immunoSEQ multiplex PCR was the method, and the copy in TCRdb shows in-frame clones only, minus some. The sample has more than 200,000 clones; roughly 84% are singletons. The source material was PBMCs or T cells enriched from blood (not recorded which). Receptors originate from a man aged 30 to 39 in a cohort exposed to, infected with or recovered from COVID-19 (not recorded which).

This chain uses TRBV20-1 with TRBJ2-1; TRBD1 might be the D (6 bases). V was shortened by 5 bases and J by 8 bases, with 10 bases between the two germline ends. This CDR3 comprises 11 residues. Germline V gives CDR1 DFQATT, CDR2 SNEGSKA (reference sequence). DNA of the CDR3: TGCAGTGCTTCGCCAGGGGATGAGCAGTTCTTC. This sequence encodes CSASPGDEQFF.

This clone appeared many times. The rearrangement links TRBV19 to TRBJ1-5; possibly TRBD1 for D (6 bases). In germline, CDR1 is LNHDA, CDR2 SQIVND (reference sequence). CDR3 length: 17 residues. Trimming pared 6 bases from V and 6 bases from J, leaving 24 bases between. The CDR3 sequence is CASSTLGNRVFSQPQHF. As DNA, the CDR3 is TGTGCCAGTAGCACCCTTGGAAACAGGGTCTTTAGTCAGCCCCAGCATTTT.

The chain is built from TRBV5-1 and TRBJ1-4; TRBD1 aligns across 7 bases. J gave up 2 bases and V 0 bases, and 13 bases lay outside the gene matches. The germline CDR1 and CDR2 sequences are SGHRS and YFSETQ. This CDR3 is built from 19 residues. Here the CDR3 DNA reads TGCGCCAGCAGCTTGGAAGCATGGACAGGCCGGGGGACTAATGAAAAACTGTTTTTT. This encodes CASSLEAWTGRGTNEKLFF.

The V call is TRBV2, the J call TRBJ2-2, with D possibly matching TRBD2 (6 bases). With 7 bases removed from V and 5 bases from J, the gap between germline ends came to 17 bases. The CDR3 consists of 15 residues. The germline gives CDR1 SNHLY, CDR2 FYNNEI. The CDR3 sequence: CASTSLLGGTGELFF. In DNA, the CDR3 is TGTGCCAGCACCTCTCTCCTCGGAGGGACCGGGGAGCTGTTTTTT.

The V gene is TRBV6-4, the J gene TRBJ2-3; no firm D call. Germline-derived CDR1 and CDR2 are MRHNA and SNTAGT. Trimming removed 0 bases from V and 5 bases from J, with 15 bases in between. The CDR3 length is 16 residues. CDR3 residues: CASSDSGLPSGDTQYF. The CDR3 region has the DNA TGTGCCAGCAGTGACTCCGGGTTACCCTCCGGAGATACGCAGTATTTT.

This clone has just one count. The chain employs TRBV28 and TRBJ2-1; TRBD1 is a possible D gene (6 bases). The CDR3 has 16 residues. Looked up from germline, CDR1 is MDHEN and CDR2 is SYDVKM. V lost 4 bases, J lost 3 bases, and 16 bases lay in between. The CDR3 region is CASSSGQGINYNEQFF. The CDR3 DNA reads as TGTGCCAGCAGTTCCGGTCAGGGGATAAACTACAATGAGCAGTTCTTC.

This clone has just one count. V and J are TRBV6-2 or TRBV6-3 and TRBJ2-7; the D is unclear. Germline V gene lookup returns CDR1 MNHEY and CDR2 SVGEGT. Trimming removed 2 bases at V and 2 bases at J, with 7 bases between. The CDR3 spans 13 residues. Here the CDR3 DNA reads TGTGCCAGCAGTTACGGCAGAACCTACGAGCAGTACTTC. As protein: CASSYGRTYEQYF.

The chain is built from TRBV5-1 and TRBJ1-4, with TRBD1 as a possible D gene (5 bases). Germline CDR1 and CDR2: SGHRS and YFSETQ. Trimming stripped 5 bases from V and 6 bases from J, with 17 bases between. The CDR3 is 15 residues long. In DNA, the CDR3 is TGCGCCAGCAGAAAGGGGTCGCGATCGGATGAAAAACTGTTTTTT. As protein: CASRKGSRSDEKLFF. Using reference TRBV5-1 and TRBJ1-4 for the parts outside the CDR3, the full variable domain is KAGVTQTPRYLIKTRGQQVTLSCSPISGHRSVSWYQQTPGQGLQFLFEYFSETQRNKGNFPGRFSGRQFSNSRSEMNVSTLELGDSALYLCASRKGSRSDEKLFFGSGTQLSVL.

The chain couples TRBV7-2 to TRBJ1-3, with TRBD1 identical over 7 bases. The CDR3 contains 16 residues. With 0 bases clipped from V and 0 bases from J, the junction kept 2 bases outside the gene matches. Germline V gene data show CDR1 as SGHTA and CDR2 as FQGNSA. The DNA for the CDR3 is TGTGCCAGCAGCTTAGCGGGGACAGCCTCTGGAAACACCATATATTTT. Amino acid sequence: CASSLAGTASGNTIYF.

The chain is built from TRBV6-5 and TRBJ2-2, with a weak D call TRBD2 (5 bases). This CDR3 contains 15 residues. The germline gives CDR1 MNHEY, CDR2 SVGAGI. The V gene lost 0 bases and the J gene lost 2 bases, with 7 bases spanning the gap. Here the CDR3 reads CASSYSRTNTGELFF. The CDR3, as DNA: TGTGCCAGCAGTTACTCGAGGACTAACACCGGGGAGCTGTTTTTT.

The rearrangement joins TRBV20-1 to TRBJ2-7; 10 nucleotides line up with TRBD2. The V and J ends lost 6 bases and 5 bases, in that order; junction bases with no gene match: 7. This CDR3 spans 13 amino acids. Germline V lookup: CDR1 DFQATT, CDR2 SNEGSKA (reference sequence). CDR3 in amino acids: CSASLAGVHEQYF. The CDR3 bases are TGCAGTGCCAGTCTAGCGGGAGTACACGAGCAGTACTTC.

The chain joins TRBV5-5 to TRBJ1-2, with TRBD1 matching 9 bases. V gave up 4 bases and J gave up 4 bases; unmatched junction bases: 11. The CDR3 is made up of 16 amino acids. Germline CDR1 reads SGHKS; CDR2 reads YYEKEE (reference sequence). CDR3 nucleotide sequence: TGTGCCAGCAGCCGCAGGACAGGGGAAGAGGTCTATGGCTACACCTTC. It translates to CASSRRTGEEVYGYTF.

The rearrangement joins TRBV5-1 to TRBJ1-1, with TRBD1 matching 8 bases. Trimming removed 5 bases from V and 1 base from J; junction bases left unmatched: 7. The CDR3 is 15 amino acids. Per germline, CDR1 SGHRS and CDR2 YFSETQ. Here the CDR3 reads CASSPIGQGNTEAFF. Here the CDR3 DNA reads TGCGCCAGCAGTCCCATAGGACAGGGGAACACTGAAGCTTTCTTT.

CDR3 loop: CASSSFRGPVYGYTF. The CDR3 nucleotides read TGTGCCAGCAGTTCGTTCAGGGGGCCTGTCTATGGCTACACCTTC. This rearrangement joins TRBV28 to TRBJ1-2, with TRBD1 matching 8 bases. CDR1 is MDHEN and CDR2 is SYDVKM in the germline V gene. The ends lost 4 bases at V and 4 bases at J; junction bases unmatched: 8. CDR3 length: 15 amino acids.

V gene TRBV23-1 combines with J gene TRBJ1-6; 9 nucleotides line up with TRBD1. TRBV23-1 is classed as an ORF, of uncertain function. V dropped 6 bases and J dropped 2; count of bases not matched to a gene: 5. The CDR3 is 16 residues long. The CDR3 protein is CASSLDRGTYNSPLHF. The DNA of the CDR3 is TGCGCCAGCAGCCTGGACAGGGGCACCTATAATTCACCCCTCCACTTT.

J is TRBJ2-7 and V is TRBV27, with TRBD1 as a possible D gene (5 bases). The CDR3 has 14 amino acids. Germline V gene data show CDR1 as MNHEY and CDR2 as SMNVEV (reference sequence). Deletions cut 1 base from V and 2 bases from J, with 9 bases between. For the CDR3, the DNA is TGTGCCAGCAGTTTATACCCAGGGACCTACGAGCAGTACTTC. It translates to CASSLYPGTYEQYF.

The J gene is TRBJ2-5, the V gene TRBV24-1; weak D call: TRBD2 (5 bases). Germline assignment: CDR1 KGHDR and CDR2 SFDVKD. V lost 1 base and J 10 bases, leaving 9 bases between the germline ends. This CDR3 spans 12 amino acids. The CDR3 DNA reads as TGTGCCACCAGTGATTTAGGAGGTGTCCAGTACTTC. It specifies CATSDLGGVQYF.

A single count supports this clone. The junction does not match germline at one end; this may be a read error. The J gene is TRBJ2-3, the V gene TRBV7-7; TRBD2 aligns across 7 bases. This CDR3 is 15 amino acids long. Germline V CDR1 and CDR2: SSHAT, FNYEAQ (reference sequence). CDR3 protein: CASSLDSGAGDTQYF. As DNA, the CDR3 is TGTGCTAGCAGCTTAGACAGCGGGGCAGGAGATACGCAGTATTTT.

In nucleotides, the CDR3 is TGTGCCACCAGTGATGGAGGGGGGGGTCAAGAGACCCAGTACTTC. Amino acids: CATSDGGGGQETQYF. This chain uses TRBV24-1 with TRBJ2-5; D may be TRBD2 (7 bases). V shed 3 bases and J shed 2 bases, with 12 bases lying between them. Germline V gives CDR1 KGHDR, CDR2 SFDVKD. The CDR3 extends over 15 amino acids.

The gene calls are TRBV27 and TRBJ2-2; D perhaps matches TRBD1 (5 bases). This CDR3 contains 14 residues. The germline CDR1 and CDR2 sequences are MNHEY and SMNVEV (reference sequence). The V end was cut by 5 bases, the J end by 4 bases, with 11 bases between. For the CDR3, the DNA is TGTGCCAGCAGTCGCGACAGATCCACCGGGGAGCTGTTTTTT. It specifies CASSRDRSTGELFF.

J is TRBJ1-4 and V is TRBV28, with 7 bases aligning to TRBD1. CDR1 is MDHEN, CDR2 SYDVKM, per germline. The CDR3 is 13 residues long. The V and J ends lost 10 bases and 7 bases, in that order; junction bases with no gene match: 9. The CDR3 loop is CATNRDSAEKLFF. CDR3 bases: TGTGCCACGAACCGGGACAGCGCTGAAAAACTGTTTTTT.

This CDR3 is CASSLGVAGGLLKAQYF. CDR3 DNA sequence: TGTGCCAGCAGCTTAGGGGTAGCGGGAGGCTTATTAAAGGCCCAGTACTTC. The chain carries TRBV7-2 and TRBJ2-5, with 10 bases matching TRBD2. Unmatched junction bases numbered 14, after V lost 1 base and J lost 9 bases. Germline V gene lookup returns CDR1 SGHTA and CDR2 FQGNSA. CDR3 length: 17 amino acids.

This clone was seen more than once but under ten times. The chain has TRBV5-6 and TRBJ2-5; 9 bases match TRBD1. The CDR3 consists of 16 residues. The ends lost 3 bases at V and 5 bases at J; junction bases unmatched: 11. Germline loops: CDR1 SGHDT, CDR2 YYEEEE. The CDR3 DNA sequence: TGTGCCAGCAGCTCCTGGACAGGGGTCAGGGTCGAGACCCAGTACTTC. It codes for CASSSWTGVRVETQYF.

The chain recombines TRBV25-1 with TRBJ2-1; D might be TRBD1 (6 bases). The CDR3 contains 13 residues. Trimming took 4 bases from V and 4 from J, leaving 8 bases between them. Per the germline V gene, CDR1 is MGHDK and CDR2 is SYGVNS. For the CDR3, the DNA is TGTGCCAGCAGTGCGGACAGTTACAATGAGCAGTTCTTC. This sequence encodes CASSADSYNEQFF.

This chain links TRBV27 with TRBJ2-7; D possibly corresponds to TRBD2 (6 bases). The V and J ends lost 5 bases and 4 bases respectively, with 15 bases between them. Germline V lookup: CDR1 MNHEY, CDR2 SMNVEV (reference sequence). This CDR3 comprises 14 residues. The CDR3, as DNA: TGTGCCAGCAGTCCTTGGGGGGTCTTTTACGAGCAGTACTTC. Translated: CASSPWGVFYEQYF.

The chain couples TRBV28 to TRBJ2-3; 12 bases fit TRBD2. This CDR3 region has 15 residues. V lost 5 bases, J lost 4 bases, and 4 bases stayed unmatched. Looked up from germline, CDR1 is MDHEN and CDR2 is SYDVKM. The CDR3 coding sequence is TGTGCCAGCAGTCGACTAGCGGGAGTCGCAGATACGCAGTATTTT. This encodes CASSRLAGVADTQYF.

CDR3 protein: CASSLEPGQSGSGNTIYF. The CDR3 DNA reads TGCGCCAGCAGCTTGGAGCCCGGACAGTCTGGCTCTGGAAACACCATATATTTT. The V gene is TRBV5-1, the J gene TRBJ1-3; maybe TRBD1 (6 bases). In germline, CDR1 is SGHRS, CDR2 YFSETQ. V shed 0 bases and J shed 0 bases, with 16 bases lying between them. The CDR3 runs to 18 residues.

The chain joins TRBV28 to TRBJ1-4, with D hard to call. Per germline, CDR1 MDHEN and CDR2 SYDVKM. The CDR3 is made up of 16 amino acids. V lost 5 bases and J lost 7, with 20 bases in between. CDR3 region: CASSLNWASGFEKLFF. CDR3 sequence (DNA): TGTGCCAGCAGTCTAAATTGGGCCTCTGGGTTTGAAAAACTGTTTTTT.

The rearrangement uses TRBV12-3 or TRBV12-4 and TRBJ1-2, with 7 bases identical to TRBD1. V trimming: 6 bases; J trimming: 6 bases; junction bases outside the gene matches: 4. CDR3 size: 12 residues. The CDR3 DNA is TGTGCCAGCAGGACAGGGTATGATGGCTACACCTTC. Translated, it gives CASRTGYDGYTF.

This clone was picked up one time. The CDR3 protein is CASSSPTRQEAFF. In DNA form, the CDR3 reads TGTGCCAGCAGCTCTCCGACTAGACAGGAAGCTTTCTTT. This sequence joins TRBV7-9 and TRBJ1-1; D is possibly TRBD1 (5 bases). Trimming left V 4 bases short and J 8 bases short, with 14 bases between. CDR3 size: 13 residues. The V gene's germline CDR1 is SEHNR and CDR2 FQNEAQ (reference sequence). The variable domain in full, completed from reference TRBV7-9 and TRBJ1-1, reads DTGVSQNPRHKITKRGQNVTFRCDPISEHNRLYWYRQTLGQGPEFLTYFQNEAQLEKSRLLSDRFSAERPKGSFSTLEIQRTEQGDSAMYLCASSSPTRQEAFFGQGTRLTVV.

The chain carries TRBV7-2 and TRBJ1-6, with a weak D call TRBD1 (6 bases). The V end lost 5 bases, the J end lost 6 bases, and 14 bases lay between the germline ends. This CDR3 contains 15 residues. CDR1 and CDR2 from the germline V gene are SGHTA and FQGNSA. This chain's CDR3 is CASSQSQGSNSPLHF. CDR3 nucleotides: TGTGCCAGCAGCCAGAGCCAGGGGAGTAATTCACCCCTCCACTTT. Together with reference TRBV7-2 and TRBJ1-6, the CDR3 gives the full variable domain: GAGVSQSPSNKVTEKGKDVELRCDPISGHTALYWYRQSLGQGLEFLIYFQGNSAPDKSGLPSDRFSAERTGGSVSTLTIQRTQQEDSAVYLCASSQSQGSNSPLHFGNGTRLTVT.

The chain joins TRBV28 to TRBJ1-5; 8 positions agree with TRBD1. Germline CDR1 reads MDHEN; CDR2 reads SYDVKM. This CDR3 is built from 15 residues. Trimming at V came to 7 bases and at J to 3 bases, leaving 8 bases not matched to a gene. DNA of the CDR3: TGTGCCAGCAACCCCCAGGGGGCCTACAATCAGCCCCAGCATTTT. It yields the protein CASNPQGAYNQPQHF.